Shown below are 9 T cell receptor beta chains from a single sample sequenced in a study of T cells expressing NK-cell markers. TCRdb re-analyzed the 5' RACE reads; it lists each CDR3 protein once, without DNA. This repertoire includes about 380,000 distinct CDR3 sequences. Material for sequencing was blood T cells: a sorted CD56 or NKG2C T cell subset, CD4+ or CD8+ T cells, or bulk PBMC T cells (not recorded which). These receptors all come from a man aged 18-69 years in good health.

The chain couples TRBV19 to TRBJ2-2; the D call from TCRdb, TRBD2, cannot be confirmed without DNA. Germline CDR1 and CDR2: LNHDA and SQIVND (reference sequence). CDR3 length: 16 amino acids. CDR3 sequence: CASSRGLAGVVGELFF.

The chain combines TRBV24-1 with TRBJ2-1; TCRdb's assignment of TRBD2 cannot be checked, as there is no DNA. This CDR3 has 15 amino acids. The germline V gene encodes CDR1 KGHDR and CDR2 SFDVKD. This CDR3 reads CATSDSRRPGNEQFF.

The rearrangement joins TRBV20-1 to TRBJ1-1; TCRdb reports TRBD1, a call that lacks DNA to check it against. Germline V CDR1 and CDR2: DFQATT, SNEGSKA (reference sequence). The CDR3 length is 14 residues. CDR3 in amino acids: CSARDRDRWNEAFF.

The chain combines TRBV6-1 with TRBJ2-5. CDR1 is MNHNS, CDR2 SASEGT, per germline. This CDR3 region has 15 residues. The CDR3 sequence is CASTRVDKYQETQYF.

The rearrangement uses TRBV19 and TRBJ2-1; as DNA is missing, the TRBD1 call by TCRdb cannot be tested. Germline loops: CDR1 LNHDA, CDR2 SQIVND (reference sequence). The CDR3 totals 14 residues. The CDR3 loop reads CASREQGTLDEQFF.

The chain has TRBV6-5 and TRBJ1-6; lacking DNA, the TRBD1 call made by TCRdb goes unchecked. The length of the CDR3 is 17 residues. CDR1 is MNHEY and CDR2 is SVGAGI in the germline V gene. CDR3 amino acids: CASSYSGGRGRKSPLHF.

This chain joins TRBV7-2 and TRBJ2-2. This CDR3 spans 16 amino acids. Germline CDR1 is SGHTA and CDR2 is FQGNSA. CDR3 in amino acids: CASSFQPAANTGELFF.

The chain uses TRBV10-3 and TRBJ2-7; the D gene TCRdb calls, TRBD2, cannot be checked with no DNA. The germline V gene has CDR1 ENHRY and CDR2 SYGVKD. This CDR3 comprises 14 residues. Here the CDR3 reads CAISELAEAYEQYF.

V and J are TRBV5-1 and TRBJ1-1. The CDR3 totals 15 residues. Germline V gene lookup returns CDR1 SGHRS and CDR2 YFSETQ. The CDR3 region is CASSLRAALRTEAFF.